This is a list of T cell receptor beta chains from one sample in a study of cytomegalovirus exposure and HLA in healthy donors. TCRdb's table, derived via immunoSEQ multiplex PCR, lists solely in-frame clones and lacks some. The sample shows 100,000 or so clones, more than 85% of them seen only once. The specimen was PBMCs. These receptors all come from a young woman in good health and CMV-seropositive. Both conserved end residues are part of each CDR3. Each record gives: CDR3 protein, CDR3 DNA, D gene, V gene, J gene, clone size. A D gene is named only where the DNA matches it firmly. The listing skips clone size in some rows; elsewhere it reads once, few, many or a size class.

CASSPRTSGGAKQFF	TGTGCCAGCAGTCCTCGGACTAGCGGGGGGGCCAAGCAGTTCTTC	TRBD2	TRBV27	TRBJ2-1	NA
CASSFGGRKGETQYF	TGTGCCAGCAGTTTTGGTGGGAGGAAAGGGGAGACCCAGTACTTC	NA	TRBV27	TRBJ2-5	NA
CASSDVSGGSSYEQYF	TGTGCCAGCAGTGACGTTAGCGGGGGGAGCTCCTACGAGCAGTACTTC	TRBD2	TRBV28	TRBJ2-7	NA
CASSHQGWNTIYF	TGTGCCAGCAGCCATCAGGGATGGAACACCATATATTTT	NA	TRBV7-2	TRBJ1-3	NA
CASTHTMTASGYTF	TGTGCCAGCACCCATACTATGACAGCGAGCGGCTACACCTTC	NA	TRBV28	TRBJ1-2	NA
CASSGGASGVYEQYF	TGTGCCAGCAGTGGGGGGGCTAGCGGCGTCTACGAGCAGTACTTC	NA	TRBV6-1	TRBJ2-7	NA
CAWTLSGTTYEQYF	TGTGCCTGGACCCTTAGCGGGACAACCTACGAGCAGTACTTC	TRBD2	TRBV30	TRBJ2-7	NA
CASGLVDRVGEKLFF	TGTGCTAGTGGTTTGGTGGACAGGGTTGGGGAAAAACTGTTTTTT	TRBD1	TRBV12-5	TRBJ1-4	NA
CASSIDGGIQPQHF	TGTGCCAGTAGTATAGATGGGGGGATTCAGCCCCAGCATTTT	NA	TRBV19	TRBJ1-5	NA
CASSQFRDSGYGYTF	TGTGCCAGCAGCCAGTTCCGGGACAGCGGCTATGGCTACACCTTC	TRBD1	TRBV14	TRBJ1-2	NA
CASSGGGTINEKLFF	TGTGCCAGCAGTGGCGGGGGCACAATTAATGAAAAACTGTTTTTT	NA	TRBV6-1	TRBJ1-4	NA
CASSLQPNTEAFF	TGTGCCAGCAGTCTACAGCCGAACACTGAAGCTTTCTTT	NA	TRBV6-5	TRBJ1-1	NA
CASSLTGSYEQYF	TGTGCCAGCAGTTTAACCGGGAGCTACGAGCAGTACTTC	NA	TRBV28	TRBJ2-7	NA
CASSLDRNTEAFF	TGTGCCAGCAGCTTAGACAGGAACACTGAAGCTTTCTTT	NA	TRBV7-9	TRBJ1-1	NA
CASSTGQGREKLFF	TGTGCCAGCAGCACCGGACAGGGTCGGGAAAAACTGTTTTTT	TRBD1	TRBV5-4	TRBJ1-4	NA
CASSEWSGGMPSYNEQFF	TGCGCCAGCAGTGAGTGGAGCGGGGGCATGCCTTCCTACAATGAGCAGTTCTTC	TRBD2	TRBV10-2	TRBJ2-1	NA
CASSFGESYEQYF	TGTGCCAGCAGCTTCGGGGAATCCTACGAGCAGTACTTC	NA	TRBV7-9	TRBJ2-7	NA
CASKAGGQGVGEQFF	TGTGCCAGCAAGGCGGGAGGGCAAGGAGTAGGTGAGCAGTTCTTC	TRBD2	TRBV6-1	TRBJ2-1	NA
CASSRKQGHQNYEQYF	TGTGCCAGCAGCCGAAAACAGGGACACCAAAACTACGAGCAGTACTTC	NA	TRBV7-9	TRBJ2-7	NA
CASSYSQGARGNTIYF	TGTGCCAGCAGTTACTCACAGGGGGCAAGGGGAAACACCATATATTTT	TRBD1	TRBV6-5	TRBJ1-3	NA
CASSLQDSNTEAFF	TGCGCCAGCAGCCTTCAGGACAGTAACACTGAAGCTTTCTTT	NA	TRBV4-1	TRBJ1-1	NA
CASSGTRAYQETQYF	TGTGCCAGCAGTGGGACACGGGCGTACCAAGAGACCCAGTACTTC	NA	TRBV2	TRBJ2-5	NA
CAISESGGNQPQHF	TGTGCCATCAGTGAGTCGGGAGGCAATCAGCCCCAGCATTTT	NA	TRBV10-3	TRBJ1-5	NA
CASGLGGGGEQPQHF	TGTGCTAGTGGTTTGGGAGGGGGGGGCGAGCAGCCCCAGCATTTT	NA	TRBV12-5	TRBJ1-5	NA
CSVERPGLAGGLYEQYF	TGCAGCGTTGAACGGCCCGGACTAGCGGGGGGTTTATACGAGCAGTACTTC	TRBD2	TRBV29-1	TRBJ2-7	NA
CASRLTGAGNQPQHF	TGTGCCAGCAGATTGACAGGGGCGGGCAATCAGCCCCAGCATTTT	TRBD1	TRBV4-2	TRBJ1-5	NA
CASSPEAREWYEQYF	TGTGCCAGCAGCCCAGAGGCCAGAGAATGGTACGAGCAGTACTTC	NA	TRBV11-2	TRBJ2-7	NA
CASPGQLEFFSYEQYF	TGTGCCAGTCCGGGACAGCTCGAATTTTTCTCCTACGAGCAGTACTTC	TRBD1	TRBV6-4	TRBJ2-7	NA
CASSLEARGEETQYF	TGTGCCAGCAGCTTGGAAGCGCGGGGGGAAGAGACCCAGTACTTC	TRBD2	TRBV5-4	TRBJ2-5	NA
CASSQEFGISTDTQYF	TGTGCCAGCAGCCAAGAGTTTGGCATCAGCACAGATACGCAGTATTTT	NA	TRBV4-2	TRBJ2-3	NA
CASSSNRDINTEAFF	TGTGCCAGCAGCTCGAACCGGGACATCAACACTGAAGCTTTCTTT	NA	TRBV11-3	TRBJ1-1	NA
CASSTDVQGPLQPQHF	TGTGCCAGCAGTACGGACGTCCAGGGGCCCCTCCAGCCCCAGCATTTT	NA	TRBV28	TRBJ1-5	NA
CASSLDASYRSYEQYF	TGTGCCAGCAGCTTAGACGCCTCCTATCGCTCCTACGAGCAGTACTTC	NA	TRBV7-2	TRBJ2-7	NA
CASATGQRFNTDTQYF	TGTGCTAGTGCCACTGGACAACGCTTTAACACAGATACGCAGTATTTT	NA	TRBV12-5	TRBJ2-3	NA
CAWRPWTGAYEQYF	TGTGCCTGGAGGCCGTGGACAGGTGCCTACGAGCAGTACTTC	TRBD1	TRBV30	TRBJ2-7	NA
CASSEARHIGGSGANVLTF	TGTGCCAGCAGTGAAGCTCGACACATCGGGGGCTCTGGGGCCAACGTCCTGACTTTC	NA	TRBV2	TRBJ2-6	NA
CASSGRTGGFEKLFF	TGCGCCAGCAGCGGAAGGACAGGGGGTTTTGAAAAACTGTTTTTT	TRBD1	TRBV5-1	TRBJ1-4	NA
CASSPPLSYGYTF	TGTGCCAGCAGCCCACCACTGAGCTATGGCTACACCTTC	NA	TRBV5-4	TRBJ1-2	NA
CASRTPVGQGSEAFF	TGTGCCAGCAGAACACCCGTGGGGCAGGGGTCTGAAGCTTTCTTT	NA	TRBV6-5	TRBJ1-1	NA
CSVETPGRGQGYTF	TGCAGCGTTGAAACCCCTGGAAGGGGGCAAGGCTACACCTTC	TRBD1	TRBV29-1	TRBJ1-2	NA
CASSLSGATGELFF	TGCGCCAGCAGCTTAAGCGGGGCGACCGGGGAGCTGTTTTTT	TRBD2	TRBV5-1	TRBJ2-2	NA
CSVRTGPNYGYTF	TGCAGCGTTCGGACAGGCCCTAACTATGGCTACACCTTC	TRBD1	TRBV29-1	TRBJ1-2	NA
CASSKEPNEQFF	TGTGCCAGCAGCAAAGAGCCCAATGAGCAGTTCTTC	NA	TRBV21-1	TRBJ2-1	NA
CASSSGEKLFF	TGTGCCAGCAGCTCGGGTGAAAAACTGTTTTTT	NA	TRBV7-9	TRBJ1-4	NA
CASSPGGGYGYTF	TGTGCCAGCAGTCCAGGGGGAGGCTATGGCTACACCTTC	TRBD1	TRBV28	TRBJ1-2	NA
CASSQAGTRSEQFF	TGCGCCAGCAGCCAAGCGGGGACTAGGTCGGAGCAGTTCTTC	TRBD2	TRBV4-1	TRBJ2-1	NA
CSVFAGYEQFF	TGCAGCGTTTTCGCCGGGTATGAGCAGTTCTTC	NA	TRBV29-1	TRBJ2-1	NA
CASRRQGPYYEQYF	TGTGCCAGCAGGAGACAGGGCCCTTACTACGAGCAGTACTTC	TRBD1	TRBV6-5	TRBJ2-7	NA
CASSLEQVEYNEQFF	TGCGCCAGCAGCTTGGAACAGGTTGAATACAATGAGCAGTTCTTC	NA	TRBV5-1	TRBJ2-1	NA
CSASRGWPQHF	TGCAGTGCTAGTAGGGGGTGGCCCCAGCATTTT	NA	TRBV20-1	TRBJ1-5	NA
CASSPVFAGTVYGYTF	TGTGCCAGCAGTCCTGTCTTCGCCGGGACAGTCTATGGCTATACCTTC	TRBD1	TRBV27	TRBJ1-2	NA
CASDRIGGSPDTQYF	TGTGCCTCCGACCGTATAGGGGGCTCCCCAGATACGCAGTATTTT	TRBD1	TRBV30	TRBJ2-3	NA
CASSQDGGGDTQYF	TGCGCCAGCAGCCAAGATGGTGGGGGCGATACGCAGTATTTT	NA	TRBV4-1	TRBJ2-3	NA
CASRSPDSRATEAFF	TGTGCCAGTAGATCCCCCGACAGCCGTGCCACTGAAGCTTTCTTT	NA	TRBV19	TRBJ1-1	few
CASTPEGLGTQYF	TGCGCCAGCACCCCGGAGGGCCTTGGGACCCAGTACTTC	NA	TRBV10-2	TRBJ2-5	NA
CASSGAGPTNIQYF	TGTGCCAGCAGTGGTGCAGGGCCAACCAACATTCAGTACTTC	NA	TRBV25-1	TRBJ2-4	once
CAISDNRRSHEQYF	TGTGCCATCAGTGATAACCGGAGGTCTCACGAGCAGTACTTC	NA	TRBV10-3	TRBJ2-7	once
CASGSHMNNEQFF	TGTGCTAGTGGTTCACATATGAACAATGAGCAGTTCTTC	NA	TRBV12-5	TRBJ2-1	NA
CASSLRLARRGTDTQYF	TGTGCCAGCAGCTTAAGACTAGCGAGGCGGGGCACAGATACGCAGTATTTT	TRBD2	TRBV11-3	TRBJ2-3	NA
CASIGGPEAFF	TGTGCCTCGATAGGGGGCCCTGAAGCTTTCTTT	TRBD1	TRBV6-5	TRBJ1-1	NA